These T cell receptor beta chains were read from a single sample in a study of T cell repertoires in cytomegalovirus infection. Each CDR3 protein is one row after TCRdb ran MiXCR on the reads. This sample has about 700,000 distinct CDR3 sequences; approximately 33% occur once, and the top ten carry roughly 18%. Their antigens are not known. This material consisted of cultured PBMCs, taken from culture after CMV antigen stimulation. These receptors were obtained from a human donor in good health (CMV status not recorded). Some clones in this sample may be carry-over from other donors' samples. Each CDR3 is given with its conserved first and last residue. D genes are given only for firm matches. Some rows have no size entry. The others give once, few or many, or a class for an expanded clone.

v_call: TRBV7-9
clone_size: few
d_call: -
j_call: TRBJ2-1
cdr3_nt: TGTGCCAGCAAAGGACGGAATGAGCAGTTCTTC
cdr3_aa: CASKGRNEQFF

v_call: TRBV7-6
clone_size: few
d_call: -
j_call: TRBJ1-6
cdr3_nt: TGTGCCAGCAGCTCCCCTCGTTCACCCCTCCACTTT
cdr3_aa: CASSSPRSPLHF

v_call: TRBV20-1
clone_size: few
d_call: -
j_call: TRBJ1-3
cdr3_nt: TGCAGTGCTAGAGTCGGGGGCAGGAGCTCTGGAAACACCATATATTTT
cdr3_aa: CSARVGGRSSGNTIYF

v_call: TRBV15
clone_size: -
d_call: -
j_call: TRBJ2-7
cdr3_nt: TGTGCCACCAGCAGGTCCGGGGCGAGATACGAGCGGTACTTC
cdr3_aa: CATSRSGARYERYF

v_call: TRBV20-1
clone_size: -
d_call: TRBD2
j_call: TRBJ2-7
cdr3_nt: TGCAGTGCTAGAGGACTAGCGGGAGGGAATGAGCAGTACTTC
cdr3_aa: CSARGLAGGNEQYF

v_call: TRBV30
clone_size: few
d_call: -
j_call: TRBJ1-1
cdr3_nt: TGTGCCTGGATCGAGGGGGTCGAAGCTTTCTTT
cdr3_aa: CAWIEGVEAFF

v_call: TRBV4-2
clone_size: -
d_call: -
j_call: TRBJ2-2
cdr3_nt: TGTGCCAGCAGCCCCCCCCGGCCCGGGGAGCTGTTTTTT
cdr3_aa: CASSPPRPGELFF

v_call: TRBV12-3/TRBV12-4
clone_size: few
d_call: TRBD1
j_call: TRBJ1-5
cdr3_nt: TGTGCCAGCAGTTTACTCGGACAGGGTTCCAATCAGCCCCAGCATTTT
cdr3_aa: CASSLLGQGSNQPQHF

v_call: TRBV20-1
clone_size: -
d_call: -
j_call: TRBJ2-3
cdr3_nt: TGCAGTGCTACCCACAGAAGCGTGAGCACAGATACGCAGTATTTT
cdr3_aa: CSATHRSVSTDTQYF

v_call: TRBV5-4
clone_size: -
d_call: -
j_call: TRBJ2-7
cdr3_nt: TGTGCCAGCAGCTTGCCGGGCTCGAGCTCCTACGAGCAGTACTTC
cdr3_aa: CASSLPGSSSYEQYF

v_call: TRBV20-1
clone_size: -
d_call: TRBD2
j_call: TRBJ2-7
cdr3_nt: TGCAGTGCTAGTCCCCCCAGCGGGATCTCCTACGAGCAGTACTTC
cdr3_aa: CSASPPSGISYEQYF

v_call: TRBV13
clone_size: -
d_call: TRBD1
j_call: TRBJ2-7
cdr3_nt: TGTGCCAGCAGCACCCGACAGGGCGTCGGGGAGCAGTACTTC
cdr3_aa: CASSTRQGVGEQYF

v_call: TRBV2
clone_size: -
d_call: -
j_call: TRBJ1-6
cdr3_nt: TGTGCCAGCAGACCCTGGGCTAATTCACCCCTCCACTTT
cdr3_aa: CASRPWANSPLHF

v_call: TRBV7-2
clone_size: many
d_call: -
j_call: TRBJ2-5
cdr3_nt: TGTGCCAGCAGCCCCCGGGAGACCCAGTACTTC
cdr3_aa: CASSPRETQYF

v_call: TRBV2
clone_size: -
d_call: -
j_call: TRBJ1-1
cdr3_nt: TGTGCCAGCAGTCGTAGCGGGCCCCTCAGTGAAGCTTTCTTT
cdr3_aa: CASSRSGPLSEAFF

v_call: TRBV12-3/TRBV12-4
clone_size: -
d_call: -
j_call: TRBJ1-5
cdr3_nt: TGTGCCAGCAGTTTAGTTGAGGATCAGCCCCAGCATTTT
cdr3_aa: CASSLVEDQPQHF

v_call: TRBV19
clone_size: -
d_call: -
j_call: TRBJ1-1
cdr3_nt: TGTGCCAGTAGTGATCGGCCCAACACTGAAGCTTTCTTT
cdr3_aa: CASSDRPNTEAFF

v_call: TRBV7-2
clone_size: many
d_call: TRBD1
j_call: TRBJ1-4
cdr3_nt: TGTGCCAGCAGCTTAGGGCGGCAGGGGGGTGAAAAACTGTTTTTT
cdr3_aa: CASSLGRQGGEKLFF

v_call: TRBV7-8
clone_size: few
d_call: TRBD1
j_call: TRBJ1-2
cdr3_nt: TGTGCCAGCAGCTTAGGGGGACAGTATTATGGCTACACCTTC
cdr3_aa: CASSLGGQYYGYTF

v_call: TRBV6-1
clone_size: -
d_call: -
j_call: TRBJ2-7
cdr3_nt: TGTGCCAGCAGGGAAGACAGGAGGGTCTCCTACGAGCAGTACTTC
cdr3_aa: CASREDRRVSYEQYF

v_call: TRBV20-1
clone_size: -
d_call: -
j_call: TRBJ1-2
cdr3_nt: TGCAGTGCTAGTCGCGGCAGGGAGGCCTATGGCTACACCTTC
cdr3_aa: CSASRGREAYGYTF

v_call: TRBV10-3
clone_size: -
d_call: -
j_call: TRBJ2-5
cdr3_nt: TGTGCCATGCAGAGGTCTAACCAAGAGACCCAGTACTTC
cdr3_aa: CAMQRSNQETQYF

v_call: TRBV19
clone_size: few
d_call: -
j_call: TRBJ1-5
cdr3_nt: TGTGCCAGTCGTCGATGGGGCAGGGAGGGTACGAATCAGCCCCAGCATTTT
cdr3_aa: CASRRWGREGTNQPQHF

v_call: TRBV12-3/TRBV12-4
clone_size: -
d_call: -
j_call: TRBJ2-1
cdr3_nt: TGTGCCAGCAGTCCCGTAAACAGCAATGAGCAGTTCTTC
cdr3_aa: CASSPVNSNEQFF

v_call: TRBV5-6
clone_size: -
d_call: -
j_call: TRBJ2-3
cdr3_nt: TGTGCCAGCAGCTGGGAGACAGGCCATAGAGTCGGAGATACGCAGTATTTT
cdr3_aa: CASSWETGHRVGDTQYF

v_call: TRBV10-3
clone_size: few
d_call: TRBD1
j_call: TRBJ1-5
cdr3_nt: TGTGCCATCAGCGACAGGGACAGTCAGCCCCAGCATTTT
cdr3_aa: CAISDRDSQPQHF

v_call: TRBV7-6
clone_size: few
d_call: -
j_call: TRBJ2-2
cdr3_nt: TGTGCCAGCAGCTTAGGACAGGACTACACCGGGGAGCTGTTTTTT
cdr3_aa: CASSLGQDYTGELFF

v_call: TRBV2
clone_size: -
d_call: -
j_call: TRBJ2-7
cdr3_nt: TGTGCCAGCAGTGAAAGGGGCAGGGAGCAGTACTTC
cdr3_aa: CASSERGREQYF

v_call: TRBV5-6
clone_size: -
d_call: TRBD2
j_call: TRBJ2-3
cdr3_nt: TGTGCCAGCAGCCCCAGACCCAATGCGGGAGGGCCGACAGATACGCAGTATTTT
cdr3_aa: CASSPRPNAGGPTDTQYF

v_call: TRBV27
clone_size: -
d_call: TRBD2
j_call: TRBJ2-7
cdr3_nt: TGTGCCAGCAGTCCGACGGGGGGGAGATACGAGCAGTACTTC
cdr3_aa: CASSPTGGRYEQYF

v_call: TRBV4-2
clone_size: -
d_call: TRBD2
j_call: TRBJ2-3
cdr3_nt: TGTGCCAGCAGCCGCCCCCCCCGGGGGGGCAGCACAGATACGCAGTATTTT
cdr3_aa: CASSRPPRGGSTDTQYF

v_call: TRBV6-5
clone_size: -
d_call: -
j_call: TRBJ1-2
cdr3_nt: TGTGCCAGCAGTCGACACCAGGGGAACTATGGCTACACCTTC
cdr3_aa: CASSRHQGNYGYTF

v_call: TRBV6-1
clone_size: -
d_call: -
j_call: TRBJ2-5
cdr3_nt: TGTGCCAGCAAATCCCCTGGGCCCAAGGGCCAAGAGACCCAGTACTTC
cdr3_aa: CASKSPGPKGQETQYF

v_call: TRBV20-1
clone_size: -
d_call: -
j_call: TRBJ2-5
cdr3_nt: TGCAGTGTTACGAAAACAGGGCAAGAGACCCAGTACTTC
cdr3_aa: CSVTKTGQETQYF

v_call: TRBV7-2
clone_size: -
d_call: TRBD1
j_call: TRBJ1-1
cdr3_nt: TGTGCCACCTACCTAGGGGCAGGGGGGTCCACTGAAGCTTTCTTT
cdr3_aa: CATYLGAGGSTEAFF

v_call: TRBV7-2
clone_size: many
d_call: -
j_call: TRBJ2-7
cdr3_nt: TGTGCCAGCAGTTATAGGGGATCGACCTACGAGCAGTACTTC
cdr3_aa: CASSYRGSTYEQYF

v_call: TRBV12-3/TRBV12-4
clone_size: few
d_call: -
j_call: TRBJ1-1
cdr3_nt: TGTGCCAGCAGCGTGGACGGTCTGAACACTGAAGCTTTCTTT
cdr3_aa: CASSVDGLNTEAFF

v_call: TRBV7-6
clone_size: many
d_call: -
j_call: TRBJ1-1
cdr3_nt: TGTGCCAGCAGCTTGGGTATGAGGGGCACTGAAGCTTTCTTT
cdr3_aa: CASSLGMRGTEAFF

v_call: TRBV19
clone_size: -
d_call: -
j_call: TRBJ2-1
cdr3_nt: TGTGCCAGTAGGGGTTGGCTAGCCAACACTGAGCAGTTCTTC
cdr3_aa: CASRGWLANTEQFF

v_call: TRBV4-1
clone_size: -
d_call: -
j_call: TRBJ2-5
cdr3_nt: TGTGCCAGCAGCCAAGAGGGCACCAGGGAGAGCCAAGAGACCCAGTACTTC
cdr3_aa: CASSQEGTRESQETQYF

v_call: TRBV18
clone_size: few
d_call: TRBD1
j_call: TRBJ2-5
cdr3_nt: TGTGCCAGCTCACCACGGATCCTCGGGACAGGGACAGAAGAGACCCAGTACTTC
cdr3_aa: CASSPRILGTGTEETQYF

v_call: TRBV6-1
clone_size: many
d_call: TRBD2
j_call: TRBJ2-5
cdr3_nt: TGTGCCAGCACCTCTGGGACTAGCGGAGAGACCCAGTACTTC
cdr3_aa: CASTSGTSGETQYF

v_call: TRBV7-7
clone_size: -
d_call: -
j_call: TRBJ2-3
cdr3_nt: TGTGCCAGCAGCTCCAAGGGACCACCGGATACGCAGTATTTT
cdr3_aa: CASSSKGPPDTQYF

v_call: TRBV4-2
clone_size: few
d_call: TRBD1
j_call: TRBJ1-5
cdr3_nt: TGTGCCAGCAGCCAAGATCGACAGGGATCGGGCAATCAGCCCCAGCATTTT
cdr3_aa: CASSQDRQGSGNQPQHF

v_call: TRBV5-1
clone_size: -
d_call: -
j_call: TRBJ1-1
cdr3_nt: TGCGCCAGCAGCTTGATTAGCGGCACCTACATGAACACTGAAGCTTTCTTT
cdr3_aa: CASSLISGTYMNTEAFF

v_call: TRBV6-2/TRBV6-3
clone_size: -
d_call: -
j_call: TRBJ2-1
cdr3_nt: TGTGCCAGCAGTTACTCGATACCGGCAGGAGACAAATACAATGAGCAGTTCTTC
cdr3_aa: CASSYSIPAGDKYNEQFF

v_call: TRBV7-2
clone_size: many
d_call: -
j_call: TRBJ2-5
cdr3_nt: TGTGCCAGCAGCTTTGGGGGCTTGGTGGAGACCCAGTACTTC
cdr3_aa: CASSFGGLVETQYF

v_call: TRBV4-3
clone_size: -
d_call: TRBD1
j_call: TRBJ2-7
cdr3_nt: TGCGCCAGCAGCCCCATTCTACAGGGGGACTACGAGCAGTACTTC
cdr3_aa: CASSPILQGDYEQYF

v_call: TRBV10-2
clone_size: few
d_call: -
j_call: TRBJ2-7
cdr3_nt: TGCGCCAGCAGTGGGGACGACAAGTACGAGCAGTACTTC
cdr3_aa: CASSGDDKYEQYF

v_call: TRBV3-1
clone_size: -
d_call: -
j_call: TRBJ1-2
cdr3_nt: TGTGCCAGCAGCCACGACTTTCAGGTTTCCTATGGCTACACCTTC
cdr3_aa: CASSHDFQVSYGYTF

v_call: TRBV18
clone_size: -
d_call: -
j_call: TRBJ2-1
cdr3_nt: TGTGCCAGCTCACCCACGGTAGCCAGGCCCTCCTACAATGAGCAGTTCTTC
cdr3_aa: CASSPTVARPSYNEQFF